These 10 T cell receptor beta chains were sequenced from one sample in a study of cytomegalovirus exposure and HLA in healthy donors. The primer mix had 60 Vbeta and 13 Jbeta primers. Method: immunoSEQ multiplex PCR; TCRdb's copy keeps in-frame clones and lacks some. The data contain 150,000 or so clones, 80% of them singletons. The sample taken for sequencing was PBMCs. The receptor source for this set is a young man in good health and CMV-seropositive.

V gene TRBV9 combines with J gene TRBJ2-3; 8 nucleotides line up with TRBD2. Germline CDR1 SGDLS, CDR2 YYNGEE. CDR3 length equals 16 residues. V dropped 0 bases and J dropped 6; count of bases not matched to a gene: 9. This chain's CDR3 is CASSVGSSGSGDTQYF. The DNA of the CDR3 is TGTGCCAGCAGCGTAGGGTCAAGCGGGAGCGGGGATACGCAGTATTTT. The full variable domain, with the rest looked up from reference TRBV9 and TRBJ2-3, is DSGVTQTPKHLITATGQRVTLRCSPRSGDLSVYWYQQSLDQGLQFLIQYYNGEERAKGNILERFSAQQFPDLHSELNLSSLELGDSALYFCASSVGSSGSGDTQYFGPGTRLTVL.

The V gene is TRBV5-1, the J gene TRBJ2-3; 7 positions agree with TRBD2. The CDR3 is made up of 15 amino acids. Unmatched junction bases numbered 11, after V lost 4 bases and J lost 6 bases. Per germline, CDR1 SGHRS and CDR2 YFSETQ. CDR3 in amino acids: CASSRTGGRTDTQYF. CDR3 nucleotides: TGCGCCAGCAGCAGGACGGGCGGGAGAACGGATACGCAGTATTTT.

The V call is TRBV28, the J call TRBJ1-4; D is unclear. Looked up from germline, CDR1 is MDHEN and CDR2 is SYDVKM. V lost 4 bases and J lost 1, with 13 bases in between. This CDR3 is built from 16 residues. This CDR3 is CASSSGDGVTNEKLFF. Written as DNA, the CDR3 is TGTGCCAGCAGTTCCGGGGATGGAGTAACTAATGAAAAACTGTTTTTT.

This chain uses TRBV25-1 with TRBJ1-5, with D perhaps matching TRBD1 (6 bases). The germline gives CDR1 MGHDK, CDR2 SYGVNS. The CDR3 totals 16 residues. V dropped 10 bases and J dropped 2 bases, with 21 bases sitting between them. In DNA form, the CDR3 reads TGTGCCACCCTAGGGGGGGCAAAGGGTTGCAATCAGCCCCAGCATTTT. Residues: CATLGGAKGCNQPQHF.

The chain joins TRBV28 to TRBJ2-1; D is possibly TRBD2 (6 bases). The germline V and J ends were trimmed by 1 base and 9 bases, with 7 bases remaining between them. The germline V gene has CDR1 MDHEN and CDR2 SYDVKM. The CDR3 spans 12 residues. This CDR3 is CASSLLEGEQFF. The CDR3 region has the DNA TGTGCCAGCAGTTTATTGGAGGGTGAGCAGTTCTTC.

This clone was seen only a few times. This chain links TRBV5-1 with TRBJ2-3; TRBD2 is a possible D gene (7 bases). Germline CDR1 is SGHRS and CDR2 is YFSETQ. This CDR3 is built from 14 residues. V was pared by 0 bases and J by 4 bases, with 9 bases between. CDR3 residues: CASSLAGGADTQYF. The CDR3 nucleotides are TGCGCCAGCAGCTTGGCGGGGGGCGCAGATACGCAGTATTTT.

V usage is TRBV6-4 and J usage is TRBJ2-1, with 10 bases aligning to TRBD1. CDR1 and CDR2 (germline): MRHNA, SNTAGT. The CDR3 is 15 residues long. V was pared by 4 bases and J by 6 bases, with 6 bases of the junction left unmatched. The CDR3 region is CASSVSGQGFNEQFF. In DNA, the CDR3 is TGTGCCAGCAGTGTTTCGGGACAGGGGTTCAATGAGCAGTTCTTC.

This chain joins TRBV28 and TRBJ2-1; 7 nucleotides agree with TRBD2. The J segment lost 5 bases and the V segment lost 2 bases, leaving 9 bases of the junction unmatched. Germline V gene sequence: CDR1 MDHEN, CDR2 SYDVKM. The CDR3 runs to 16 residues. CDR3 protein: CASSLSGIQANNEQFF. CDR3 coding DNA: TGTGCCAGCAGTTTAAGCGGGATCCAGGCGAACAATGAGCAGTTCTTC.

This sequence joins TRBV5-1 and TRBJ2-1, with a possible D match to TRBD2 (7 bases). The length of the CDR3 is 16 residues. The germline CDR1 and CDR2 sequences are SGHRS and YFSETQ. Trimming took 0 bases from V and 6 from J, leaving 16 bases between them. CDR3 bases: TGCGCCAGCAGCTTGGTCGGGGGGCGAACGGCCAATGAGCAGTTCTTC. The encoded protein is CASSLVGGRTANEQFF. Full variable domain (missing parts from reference TRBV5-1 and TRBJ2-1): KAGVTQTPRYLIKTRGQQVTLSCSPISGHRSVSWYQQTPGQGLQFLFEYFSETQRNKGNFPGRFSGRQFSNSRSEMNVSTLELGDSALYLCASSLVGGRTANEQFFGPGTRLTVL.

The V gene is TRBV7-2, the J gene TRBJ1-1; no definite D call. The CDR3 covers 15 residues. The germline gives CDR1 SGHTA, CDR2 FQGNSA. V dropped 1 base and J dropped 1 base, with 10 bases sitting between them. The CDR3 region is CASSLVAVSNTEAFF. As DNA, the CDR3 is TGTGCCAGCAGCTTAGTCGCGGTCTCGAACACTGAAGCTTTCTTT.